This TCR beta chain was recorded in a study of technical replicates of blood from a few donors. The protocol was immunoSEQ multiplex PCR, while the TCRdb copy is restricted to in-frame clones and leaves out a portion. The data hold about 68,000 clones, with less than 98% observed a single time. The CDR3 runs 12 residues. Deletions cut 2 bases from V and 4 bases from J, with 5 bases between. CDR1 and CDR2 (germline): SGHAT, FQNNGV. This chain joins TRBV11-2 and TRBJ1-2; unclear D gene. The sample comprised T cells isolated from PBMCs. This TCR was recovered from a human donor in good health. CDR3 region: CASSLLGYGYTF. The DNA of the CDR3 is TGTGCCAGCAGCTTACTAGGCTATGGCTACACCTTC.